This T cell receptor beta chain was identified in a study of T cell responses to AZD1222 COVID-19 vaccine. Study-level background: Second-dose intervals near 4 or 12 weeks were combined. The study's findings and limits: Just five or six AZD1222 recipients tested seropositive at baseline. Most donors were white British, females outnumbered males, and clonal diversity was possibly underestimated. Repertoires were obtained solely post-peak T cell response.

Concerning this clone itself: Antigen unknown.

V shed 9 bases and J shed 2 bases, with 8 bases lying between them. The CDR3 spans 12 residues. The V gene's germline CDR1 is MGHDK and CDR2 SYGVNS. Assay: immunoSEQ multiplex PCR; the TCRdb copy retains only in-frame clones and omits some. The sample has fewer than 180,000 clones, 94% seen once; the top ten hold around 1.3%. The TCR comes from an adult in good health. The rearrangement joins TRBV25-1 to TRBJ1-3, with no clear D. Sequencing used peripheral blood, obtained on day 0 of AZD1222 vaccination. Written as DNA, the CDR3 is TGTGCCAGTAGAGACCCTGGAAACACCATATATTTT. Translation: CASRDPGNTIYF.